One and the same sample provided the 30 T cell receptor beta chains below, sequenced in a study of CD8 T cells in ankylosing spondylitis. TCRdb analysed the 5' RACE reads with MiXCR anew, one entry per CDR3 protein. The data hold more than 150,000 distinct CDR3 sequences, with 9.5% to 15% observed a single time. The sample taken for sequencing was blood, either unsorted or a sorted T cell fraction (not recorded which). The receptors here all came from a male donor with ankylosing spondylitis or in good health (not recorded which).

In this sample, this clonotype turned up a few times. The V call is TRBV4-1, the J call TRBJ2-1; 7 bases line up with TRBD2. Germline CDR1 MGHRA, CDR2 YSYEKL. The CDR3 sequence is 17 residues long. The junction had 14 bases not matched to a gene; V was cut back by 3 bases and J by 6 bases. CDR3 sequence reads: CASSQALPGLKGNEQFF. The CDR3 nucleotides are TGCGCCAGCAGCCAGGCGCTTCCGGGACTAAAAGGCAATGAGCAGTTCTTC.

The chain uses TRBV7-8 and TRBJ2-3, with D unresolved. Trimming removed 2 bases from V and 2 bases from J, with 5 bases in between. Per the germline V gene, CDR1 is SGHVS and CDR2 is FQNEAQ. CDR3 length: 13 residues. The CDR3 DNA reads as TGTGCCAGCAGCTTACCTCCCACAGATACGCAGTATTTT. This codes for CASSLPPTDTQYF. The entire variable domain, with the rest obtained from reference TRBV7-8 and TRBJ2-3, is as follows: GAGVSQSPRYKVAKRGQDVALRCDPISGHVSLFWYQQALGQGPEFLTYFQNEAQLDKSGLPSDRFFAERPEGSVSTLKIQRTQQEDSAVYLCASSLPPTDTQYFGPGTRLTVL.

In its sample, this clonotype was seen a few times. CDR3 nucleotide sequence: TGTGCTAGTGGACCCAATGGCGGGGAGCTGTTTTTT. It specifies CASGPNGGELFF. This chain links TRBV12-5 with TRBJ2-2; D gene uncertain. Trimming shortened V by 6 bases and J by 7 bases, and 9 bases separated the two germline ends. This CDR3 has 12 amino acids. CDR1 and CDR2 (germline): LGHNT, FRNRAP.

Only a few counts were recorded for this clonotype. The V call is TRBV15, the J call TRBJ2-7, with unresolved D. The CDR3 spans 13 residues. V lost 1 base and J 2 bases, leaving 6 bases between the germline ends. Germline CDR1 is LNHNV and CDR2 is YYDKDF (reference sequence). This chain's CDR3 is CATSRADTYEQYF. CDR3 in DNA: TGTGCCACCAGCAGAGCAGACACCTACGAGCAGTACTTC. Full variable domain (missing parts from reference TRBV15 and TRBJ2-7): DAMVIQNPRYQVTQFGKPVTLSCSQTLNHNVMYWYQQKSSQAPKLLFHYYDKDFNNEADTPDNFQSRRPNTSFCFLDIRSPGLGDTAMYLCATSRADTYEQYFGPGTRLTVT.

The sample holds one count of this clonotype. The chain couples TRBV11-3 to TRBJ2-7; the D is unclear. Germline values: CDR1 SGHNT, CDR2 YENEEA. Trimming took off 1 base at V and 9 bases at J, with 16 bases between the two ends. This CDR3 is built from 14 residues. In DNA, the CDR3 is TGTGCCAGCAGCTTAGTAGACTTTCAGGCAAGGCAGTACTTC. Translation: CASSLVDFQARQYF.

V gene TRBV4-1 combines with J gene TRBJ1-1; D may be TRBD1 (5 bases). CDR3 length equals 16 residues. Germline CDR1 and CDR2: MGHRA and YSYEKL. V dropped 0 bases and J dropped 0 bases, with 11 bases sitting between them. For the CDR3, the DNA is TGCGCCAGCAGCCAAGATTGGCACAGGCTGAACACTGAAGCTTTCTTT. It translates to CASSQDWHRLNTEAFF.

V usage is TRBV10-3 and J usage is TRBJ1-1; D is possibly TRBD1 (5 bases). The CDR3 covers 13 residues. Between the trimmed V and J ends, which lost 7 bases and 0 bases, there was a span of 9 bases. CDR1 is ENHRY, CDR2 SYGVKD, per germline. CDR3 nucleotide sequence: TGTGCCATCACCCTAGGGGTGAACACTGAAGCTTTCTTT. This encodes CAITLGVNTEAFF.

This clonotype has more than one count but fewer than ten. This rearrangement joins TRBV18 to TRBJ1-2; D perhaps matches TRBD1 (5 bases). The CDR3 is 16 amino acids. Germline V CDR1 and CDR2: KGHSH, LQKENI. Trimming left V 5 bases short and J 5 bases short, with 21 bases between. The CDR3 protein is CASSDPPGRAPYGYTF. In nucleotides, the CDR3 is TGTGCCAGCTCAGACCCCCCGGGACGGGCCCCGTATGGCTACACCTTC.

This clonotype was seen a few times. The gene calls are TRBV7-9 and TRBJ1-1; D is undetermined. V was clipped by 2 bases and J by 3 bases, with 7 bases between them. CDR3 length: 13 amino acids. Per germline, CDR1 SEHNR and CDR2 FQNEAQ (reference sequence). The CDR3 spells CASSLNSYTEAFF. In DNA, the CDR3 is TGTGCCAGCAGCTTAAACAGCTACACTGAAGCTTTCTTT. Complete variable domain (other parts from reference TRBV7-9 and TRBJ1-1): DTGVSQNPRHKITKRGQNVTFRCDPISEHNRLYWYRQTLGQGPEFLTYFQNEAQLEKSRLLSDRFSAERPKGSFSTLEIQRTEQGDSAMYLCASSLNSYTEAFFGQGTRLTVV.

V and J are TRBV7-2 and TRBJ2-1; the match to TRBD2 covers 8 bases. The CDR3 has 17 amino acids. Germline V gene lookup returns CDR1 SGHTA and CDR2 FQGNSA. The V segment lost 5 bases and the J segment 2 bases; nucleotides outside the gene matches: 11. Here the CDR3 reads CASSPLGRGAAYNEQFF. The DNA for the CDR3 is TGTGCCAGCAGCCCCCTCGGGCGGGGGGCCGCCTACAATGAGCAGTTCTTC.

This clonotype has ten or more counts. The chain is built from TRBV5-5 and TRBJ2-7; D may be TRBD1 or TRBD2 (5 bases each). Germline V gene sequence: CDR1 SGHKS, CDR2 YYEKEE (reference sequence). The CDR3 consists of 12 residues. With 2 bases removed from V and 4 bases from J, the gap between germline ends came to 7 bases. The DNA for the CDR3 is TGTGCCAGCAGCTTTGGGACGTACGAGCAGTACTTC. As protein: CASSFGTYEQYF.

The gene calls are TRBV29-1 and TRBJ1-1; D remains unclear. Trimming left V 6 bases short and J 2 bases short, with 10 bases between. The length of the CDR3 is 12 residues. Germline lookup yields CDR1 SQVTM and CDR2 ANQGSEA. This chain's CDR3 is CSVPDGNTEAFF. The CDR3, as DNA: TGCAGCGTCCCCGACGGAAACACTGAAGCTTTCTTT.

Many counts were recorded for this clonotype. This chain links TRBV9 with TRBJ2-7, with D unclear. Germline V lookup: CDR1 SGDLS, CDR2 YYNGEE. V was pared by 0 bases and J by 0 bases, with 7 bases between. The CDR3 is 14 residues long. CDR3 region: CASSVGISSYEQYF. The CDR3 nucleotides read TGTGCCAGCAGCGTAGGGATTAGCTCCTACGAGCAGTACTTC.

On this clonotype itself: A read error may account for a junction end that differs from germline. CDR3 sequence: CASRIAGGNNEQFF. As DNA, the CDR3 is TGTGCCAGTAGGATAGCGGGAGGGAATAATGAGCAGTTCTTC. The chain is built from TRBV19 and TRBJ2-1; 11 bases are a match to TRBD2. This CDR3 is 14 amino acids long. Germline V CDR1 and CDR2: LNHDA, SQIVND (reference sequence).

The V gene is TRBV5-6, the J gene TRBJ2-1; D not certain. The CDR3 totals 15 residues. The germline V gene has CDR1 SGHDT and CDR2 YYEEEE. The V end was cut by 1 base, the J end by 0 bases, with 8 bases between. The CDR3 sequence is CASSLWASSYNEQFF. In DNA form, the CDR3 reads TGTGCCAGCAGCTTGTGGGCGAGCTCCTACAATGAGCAGTTCTTC.

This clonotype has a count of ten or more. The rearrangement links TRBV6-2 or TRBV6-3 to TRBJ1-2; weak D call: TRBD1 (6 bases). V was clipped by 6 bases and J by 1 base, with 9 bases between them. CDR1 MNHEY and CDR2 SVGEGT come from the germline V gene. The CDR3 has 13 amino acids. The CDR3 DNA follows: TGTGCCAGCAGCGCGGACAGTAACTATGGCTACACCTTC. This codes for CASSADSNYGYTF.

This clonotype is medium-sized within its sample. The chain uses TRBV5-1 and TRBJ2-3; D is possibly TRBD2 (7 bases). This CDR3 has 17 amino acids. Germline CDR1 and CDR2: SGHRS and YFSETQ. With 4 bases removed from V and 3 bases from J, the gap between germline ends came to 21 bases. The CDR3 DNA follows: TGCGCCAGCAGCGGGGGCCGGGACGGGGGGATAACAGATACGCAGTATTTT. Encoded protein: CASSGGRDGGITDTQYF.

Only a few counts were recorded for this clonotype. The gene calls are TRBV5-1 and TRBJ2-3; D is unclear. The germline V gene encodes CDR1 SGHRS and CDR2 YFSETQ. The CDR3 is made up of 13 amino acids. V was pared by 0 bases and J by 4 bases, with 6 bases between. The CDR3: CASSLEDADTQYF. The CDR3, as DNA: TGCGCCAGCAGCTTGGAGGATGCAGATACGCAGTATTTT.

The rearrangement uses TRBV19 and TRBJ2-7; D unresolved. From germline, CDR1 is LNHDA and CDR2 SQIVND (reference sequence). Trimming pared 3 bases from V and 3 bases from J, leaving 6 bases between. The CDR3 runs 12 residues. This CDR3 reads CASSINYYEQYF. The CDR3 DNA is TGTGCCAGTAGTATTAACTACTACGAGCAGTACTTC.

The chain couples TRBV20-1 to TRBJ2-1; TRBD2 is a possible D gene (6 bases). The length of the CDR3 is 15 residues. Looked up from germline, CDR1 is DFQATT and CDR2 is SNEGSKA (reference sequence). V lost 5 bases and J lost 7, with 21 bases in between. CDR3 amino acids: CSADNFLGTPNEQFF. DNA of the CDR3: TGCAGTGCTGATAATTTCCTTGGGACTCCGAATGAGCAGTTCTTC.

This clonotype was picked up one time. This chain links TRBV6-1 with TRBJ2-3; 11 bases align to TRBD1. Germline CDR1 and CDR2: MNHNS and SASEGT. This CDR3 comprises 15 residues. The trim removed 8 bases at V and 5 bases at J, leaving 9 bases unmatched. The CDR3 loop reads CASRSGQGAGDTQYF. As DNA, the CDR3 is TGTGCCAGCCGGTCCGGACAGGGGGCAGGAGATACGCAGTATTTT.

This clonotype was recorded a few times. The CDR3 DNA is TGTGCCAGCAGTTACTCGATCTCTGGCGGGGGGCGGAATTCACCCCTCCACTTT. It translates to CASSYSISGGGRNSPLHF. This chain links TRBV6-5 with TRBJ1-6; possible D gene TRBD1, 6 bases. The CDR3 length is 18 residues. V lost 0 bases, J lost 7 bases, and 19 bases lay in between. The germline V gene encodes CDR1 MNHEY and CDR2 SVGAGI.

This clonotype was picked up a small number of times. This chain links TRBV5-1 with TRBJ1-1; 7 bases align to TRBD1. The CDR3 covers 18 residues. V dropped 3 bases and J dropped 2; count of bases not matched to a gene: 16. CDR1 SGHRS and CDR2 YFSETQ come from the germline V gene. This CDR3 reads CASSSTGDSTGENTEAFF. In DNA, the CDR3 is TGCGCCAGCAGCTCGACTGGGGACTCTACAGGGGAAAACACTGAAGCTTTCTTT. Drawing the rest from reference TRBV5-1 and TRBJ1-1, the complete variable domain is KAGVTQTPRYLIKTRGQQVTLSCSPISGHRSVSWYQQTPGQGLQFLFEYFSETQRNKGNFPGRFSGRQFSNSRSEMNVSTLELGDSALYLCASSSTGDSTGENTEAFFGQGTRLTVV.

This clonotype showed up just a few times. The DNA of the CDR3 is TGTGCCAGCAGTTCACTGACAGGGCTGTTCGGGGGCTACACCTTC. Protein product: CASSSLTGLFGGYTF. The chain combines TRBV27 with TRBJ1-2; 7 nucleotides line up with TRBD1. CDR1 MNHEY and CDR2 SMNVEV come from the germline V gene (reference sequence). After removal of 4 bases from V and 8 bases from J, the junction contained 13 bases not matched to a gene. The CDR3 loop spans 15 amino acids.

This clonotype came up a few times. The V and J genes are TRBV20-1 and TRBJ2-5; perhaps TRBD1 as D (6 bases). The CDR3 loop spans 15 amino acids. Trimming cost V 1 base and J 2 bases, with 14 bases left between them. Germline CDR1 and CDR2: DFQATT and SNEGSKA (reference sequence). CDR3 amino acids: CSARAETGLQETQYF. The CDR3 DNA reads TGCAGTGCTAGAGCTGAAACAGGGTTGCAAGAGACCCAGTACTTC.

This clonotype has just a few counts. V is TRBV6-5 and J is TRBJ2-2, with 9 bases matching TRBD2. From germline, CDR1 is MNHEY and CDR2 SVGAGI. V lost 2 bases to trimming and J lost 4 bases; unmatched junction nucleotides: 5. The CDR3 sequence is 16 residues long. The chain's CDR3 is CASSYGLARVTGELFF. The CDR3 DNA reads TGTGCCAGCAGTTACGGACTAGCGCGAGTCACCGGGGAGCTGTTTTTT.

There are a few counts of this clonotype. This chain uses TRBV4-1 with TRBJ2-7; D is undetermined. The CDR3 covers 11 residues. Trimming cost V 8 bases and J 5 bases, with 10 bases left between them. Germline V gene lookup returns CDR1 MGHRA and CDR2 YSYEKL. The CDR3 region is CASGPHDEQYF. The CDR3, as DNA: TGCGCCAGCGGACCGCACGACGAGCAGTACTTC.

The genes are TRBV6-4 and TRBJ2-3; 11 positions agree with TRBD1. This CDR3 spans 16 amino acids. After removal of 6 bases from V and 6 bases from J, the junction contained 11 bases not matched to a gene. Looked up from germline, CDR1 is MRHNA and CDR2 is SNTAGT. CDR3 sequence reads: CASSGRPGQGEDTQYF. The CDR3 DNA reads TGTGCCAGCAGCGGACGGCCGGGACAGGGGGAGGATACGCAGTATTTT.

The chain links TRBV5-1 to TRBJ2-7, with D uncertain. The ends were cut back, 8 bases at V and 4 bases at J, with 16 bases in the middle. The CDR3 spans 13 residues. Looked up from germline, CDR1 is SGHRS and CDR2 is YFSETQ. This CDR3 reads CARSAWLGYEQYF. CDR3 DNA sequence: TGCGCCAGGAGCGCCTGGTTGGGTTACGAGCAGTACTTC.

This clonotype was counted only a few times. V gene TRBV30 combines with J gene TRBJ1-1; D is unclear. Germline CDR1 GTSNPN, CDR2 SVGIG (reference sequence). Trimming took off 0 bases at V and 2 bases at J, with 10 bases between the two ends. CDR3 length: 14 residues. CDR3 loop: CAWSVLGFNTEAFF. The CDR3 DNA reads TGTGCCTGGAGTGTTTTAGGGTTTAACACTGAAGCTTTCTTT.